This T cell receptor beta chain derives from a study of shared clonotypes between healthy human individuals. Replicate sorted-subset PCRs were loaded with 150 to 250 ng DNA, about 30,000 T cell genomes. In the authors' workflow: With immunoSEQ giving junction-only sequences and no quality scores, filtering differed. Sequenced by immunoSEQ multiplex PCR; TCRdb stores in-frame clones only, minus some. That table supplies the V and J calls and clone size; D and trimming were determined from the DNA. The sample has millions of clones, approximately 94% seen once. The CDR3 loop spans 13 amino acids. Germline CDR1 is SGHTA and CDR2 is FQGNSA. The J segment lost 7 bases and the V segment lost 5 bases, leaving 3 bases of the junction unmatched. Study results and limitations: Relative to their counterparts shared across all four donors, non-shared clonotypes exhibited diminished generation probabilities.

This clone showed up just a few times. Antigen unknown. Sequencing input: naive CD4+ T cells sorted from blood. Subset denoted: CD45RA+ positively selected. The V and J genes are TRBV7-2 and TRBJ2-2; 8 nucleotides agree with TRBD1. The sequence was collected from a man younger than 30 in good health. CDR3 DNA: TGTGCCAGCAGCCGCAGGGGGCTCGGGGAGCTGTTTTTT. Amino acid sequence: CASSRRGLGELFF. The variable domain in full, completed from reference TRBV7-2 and TRBJ2-2, reads GAGVSQSPSNKVTEKGKDVELRCDPISGHTALYWYRQSLGQGLEFLIYFQGNSAPDKSGLPSDRFSAERTGGSVSTLTIQRTQQEDSAVYLCASSRRGLGELFFGEGSRLTVL.